Presented here are 27 T cell receptor beta chains from one specimen sequenced in a study of shared clonotypes between healthy human individuals. Assay used: immunoSEQ multiplex PCR; TCRdb lists only in-frame clones, some missing. The repertoire holds about 660,000 clones, roughly 70% seen once, with approximately 1.7% in the top ten. The specimen sequenced was memory CD4+ T cells sorted from blood. As to subset: CD45RA-negative fraction. The receptors stem from a woman aged 25 to 39 in good health.

The gene calls are TRBV30 and TRBJ2-7; no reliable D call. CDR3 length: 13 amino acids. Trimming stripped 4 bases from V and 3 bases from J, with 13 bases between. Germline V gene data show CDR1 as GTSNPN and CDR2 as SVGIG (reference sequence). The DNA for the CDR3 is TGTGCCTGGATACGGCAGAACCGCTACGAGCAGTACTTC. Protein sequence: CAWIRQNRYEQYF.

There are a few counts of this clone. The chain carries TRBV2 and TRBJ1-6; TRBD1 matches 7 bases. Germline CDR1 reads SNHLY; CDR2 reads FYNNEI. J was trimmed by 9 bases and V by 5 bases; bases with no gene match: 7. The CDR3 has 14 amino acids. The CDR3 DNA follows: TGTGCCAGCAGTCAACAGGGGTTGCCTTCACCCCTCCACTTT. Translated, it gives CASSQQGLPSPLHF.

The chain recombines TRBV7-8 with TRBJ1-5; D remains unclear. CDR1 and CDR2 (germline): SGHVS, FQNEAQ. The CDR3 is made up of 16 amino acids. Deletions cut 0 bases from V and 6 bases from J, with 15 bases between. CDR3 in amino acids: CASSLAVQVAGQPQHF. The CDR3 DNA reads TGTGCCAGCAGCTTAGCGGTCCAAGTGGCTGGTCAGCCCCAGCATTTT.

V gene TRBV6-1 combines with J gene TRBJ1-2; 7 bases line up with TRBD1. Germline V lookup: CDR1 MNHNS, CDR2 SASEGT. The length of the CDR3 is 12 residues. The CDR3 loop reads CASPGTADGYTF. CDR3 DNA sequence: TGTGCATCCCCCGGGACAGCGGATGGCTACACCTTC.

The genes are TRBV2 and TRBJ2-3; the match to TRBD2 covers 12 bases. Trimming at V came to 6 bases and at J to 4 bases, leaving 5 bases not matched to a gene. CDR1 SNHLY and CDR2 FYNNEI come from the germline V gene. The CDR3 is 15 amino acids. CDR3 amino acids: CASRPGLAGSDTQYF. The CDR3 DNA is TGTGCCAGCAGGCCAGGACTAGCGGGATCAGATACGCAGTATTTT.

The V and J genes are TRBV6-5 and TRBJ1-5, with 7 bases lining up with TRBD1. Germline CDR1 reads MNHEY; CDR2 reads SVGAGI. The CDR3 totals 16 residues. With V trimmed by 4 bases and J by 4 bases, 10 bases remained unmatched. The CDR3 DNA is TGTGCCAGCAGTTCGCCTACAGGGGCACCGAATCAGCCCCAGCATTTT. This translates into CASSSPTGAPNQPQHF.

The chain joins TRBV2 to TRBJ1-2; no definite D call. V was clipped by 4 bases and J by 8 bases, with 20 bases between them. Germline CDR1 is SNHLY and CDR2 is FYNNEI. The CDR3 covers 15 residues. The CDR3 loop is CASSANAGALGGYTF. The CDR3 DNA sequence: TGTGCCAGCAGTGCCAACGCCGGCGCCCTGGGGGGCTACACCTTC. The full variable domain, with the rest looked up from reference TRBV2 and TRBJ1-2, is EPEVTQTPSHQVTQMGQEVILRCVPISNHLYFYWYRQILGQKVEFLVSFYNNEISEKSEIFDDQFSVERPDGSNFTLKIRSTKLEDSAMYFCASSANAGALGGYTFGSGTRLTVV.

The table lists this clone with a few counts. The rearrangement uses TRBV9 and TRBJ2-5; 7 nucleotides align to TRBD2. Trimming at V came to 0 bases and at J to 2 bases, leaving 7 bases not matched to a gene. Germline V gene data show CDR1 as SGDLS and CDR2 as YYNGEE. The CDR3 runs 16 residues. For the CDR3, the DNA is TGTGCCAGCAGCGTAGGAGTAGCGGGCTTACAAGAGACCCAGTACTTC. This translates into CASSVGVAGLQETQYF.

This clone was seen more than once but under ten times. Relative to the germline gene, one junction end is altered; a read error may explain this. CDR3 sequence: CASSLGGGTVQF. The DNA of the CDR3 is TGTGCCAGCAGCTTGGGGGGAGGGACAGTCCAGTTT. This rearrangement joins TRBV11-3 to TRBJ2-3; D could derive from TRBD1 or TRBD2 (7 bases each). CDR1 and CDR2 (germline): SGHNT, YENEEA. This CDR3 has 12 residues.

This clone was seen only a few times. The chain carries TRBV5-6 and TRBJ2-7; TRBD2 is a possible D gene (5 bases). CDR3 length equals 11 residues. Germline V gene sequence: CDR1 SGHDT, CDR2 YYEEEE. V gave up 3 bases and J gave up 6 bases, with 7 bases separating them. The CDR3 region has the DNA TGTGCCAGCAGCTCCCGGGGCGAGCAGTACTTC. It yields the protein CASSSRGEQYF.

For this clone: Distinct nucleotide sequences in the sample also encode this CDR3. This chain uses TRBV2 with TRBJ2-7, with a weak D call TRBD1 (6 bases). The CDR3 is 12 residues long. Trimming left V 5 bases short and J 4 bases short, with 9 bases between. Per the germline V gene, CDR1 is SNHLY and CDR2 is FYNNEI. Written as DNA, the CDR3 is TGTGCCAGCAGTACGGACAGTTACGAGCAGTACTTC. It codes for CASSTDSYEQYF. Looking up the rest from reference TRBV2 and TRBJ2-7 gives the full variable domain: EPEVTQTPSHQVTQMGQEVILRCVPISNHLYFYWYRQILGQKVEFLVSFYNNEISEKSEIFDDQFSVERPDGSNFTLKIRSTKLEDSAMYFCASSTDSYEQYFGPGTRLTVT.

V usage is TRBV6-1 and J usage is TRBJ2-7, with D unclear. The CDR3 has 12 residues. Between the trimmed V and J ends, which lost 5 bases and 2 bases, there was a span of 7 bases. The V gene's germline CDR1 is MNHNS and CDR2 SASEGT. Here the CDR3 DNA reads TGTGCCAGCAGTTCCCCTACCTACGAGCAGTACTTC. It translates to CASSSPTYEQYF.

This clone was counted a few times. This chain connects TRBV6-1 to TRBJ1-1, with D unclear. Trimming pared 4 bases from V and 4 bases from J, leaving 13 bases between. The CDR3 covers 14 residues. Germline V lookup: CDR1 MNHNS, CDR2 SASEGT. CDR3 coding DNA: TGTGCCAGCAGTGTTGGAGACAAAAGCACTGAAGCTTTCTTT. The encoded protein is CASSVGDKSTEAFF.

The J gene is TRBJ1-2, the V gene TRBV28; D perhaps matches TRBD1 (6 bases). The germline CDR1 and CDR2 sequences are MDHEN and SYDVKM. This CDR3 is 13 amino acids long. V lost 2 bases and J lost 8, with 12 bases in between. Here the CDR3 reads CASSLKQGGGYTF. CDR3 sequence (DNA): TGTGCCAGCAGTTTAAAACAGGGAGGAGGCTACACCTTC.

The chain combines TRBV19 with TRBJ1-5; D remains ambiguous. Trimming took off 5 bases at V and 5 bases at J, with 10 bases between the two ends. CDR3 length: 13 amino acids. CDR1 and CDR2 (germline): LNHDA, SQIVND (reference sequence). The CDR3 region is CASSVAVHQPQHF. In DNA form, the CDR3 reads TGTGCCAGTAGTGTCGCAGTACATCAGCCCCAGCATTTT.

This clone was seen ten or more times. The V gene is TRBV19, the J gene TRBJ1-4; D perhaps matches TRBD1 (5 bases). Germline lookup yields CDR1 LNHDA and CDR2 SQIVND (reference sequence). The CDR3 has 15 amino acids. V lost 2 bases, J lost 3 bases, and 10 bases lay in between. The CDR3 sequence: CASSIIGAANEKLFF. CDR3 sequence (DNA): TGTGCCAGTAGTATAATAGGGGCTGCTAATGAAAAACTGTTTTTT.

The chain joins TRBV5-1 to TRBJ2-6; D gene ambiguous. The CDR3 is 18 amino acids. The germline V gene encodes CDR1 SGHRS and CDR2 YFSETQ. V shed 4 bases and J shed 1 base, with 18 bases lying between them. The chain's CDR3 is CASSPTTTFSSGANVLTF. Written as DNA, the CDR3 is TGCGCCAGCAGCCCTACGACAACGTTTAGTTCTGGGGCCAACGTCCTGACTTTC.

The chain carries TRBV6-1 and TRBJ2-1, with 10 positions matching TRBD2. The length of the CDR3 is 17 residues. V lost 2 bases, J lost 4 bases, and 8 bases stayed unmatched. The germline V gene has CDR1 MNHNS and CDR2 SASEGT. The CDR3 bases are TGTGCCAGCAGTGAAAGGGCTAGCGGGAGAATATACAATGAGCAGTTCTTC. It translates to CASSERASGRIYNEQFF.

The chain has TRBV19 and TRBJ2-7, with D hard to call. CDR3 length equals 14 residues. Per the germline V gene, CDR1 is LNHDA and CDR2 is SQIVND (reference sequence). V gave up 6 bases and J gave up 0 bases, with 12 bases separating them. In nucleotides, the CDR3 is TGTGCCAGTAGCGAGCGTCGTGGCTCCTACGAGCAGTACTTC. Translated, it gives CASSERRGSYEQYF.

The chain has TRBV11-1 and TRBJ1-1; 7 bases fit TRBD1. The V gene's germline CDR1 is SGHAT and CDR2 FQDESV (reference sequence). J was trimmed by 10 bases and V by 5 bases; bases with no gene match: 13. The CDR3 spans 14 residues. Written as DNA, the CDR3 is TGTGCCAGCAGCCCTCAGAGGGACAGCTGGGGAGCTTTCTTT. Translated, it gives CASSPQRDSWGAFF.

V is TRBV11-3 and J is TRBJ1-3; 10 positions agree with TRBD1. V shed 8 bases and J 0 bases; nucleotides not matched to a gene: 13. The CDR3 sequence is 18 residues long. Germline lookup yields CDR1 SGHNT and CDR2 YENEEA. The CDR3 loop is CASLDRTGGGISGNTIYF. The CDR3 DNA reads as TGTGCCAGCTTGGACCGGACAGGGGGTGGCATCTCTGGAAACACCATATATTTT.

The V and J genes are TRBV30 and TRBJ2-6; D gene unclear. Trimming left V 5 bases short and J 2 bases short, with 16 bases between. Germline V gene lookup returns CDR1 GTSNPN and CDR2 SVGIG (reference sequence). The CDR3 is 16 amino acids. The CDR3 nucleotides are TGTGCCTGGTCCTCCCACATGGGAACTGGGGCCAACGTCCTGACTTTC. Protein sequence: CAWSSHMGTGANVLTF.

This clone was seen repeatedly, ten times or more. The gene calls are TRBV19 and TRBJ1-3, with 8 bases that match TRBD1. J gave up 2 bases and V 7 bases, and 16 bases lay outside the gene matches. Germline values: CDR1 LNHDA, CDR2 SQIVND (reference sequence). The CDR3 is made up of 18 amino acids. CDR3 sequence (DNA): TGTGCCAGTAACCCGGGACAGGATCGGATCGGGGCTGGAAACACCATATATTTT. Translated, it gives CASNPGQDRIGAGNTIYF.

V and J are TRBV13 and TRBJ2-7; TRBD2 agrees at 12 bases. The CDR3 is 14 amino acids. Trimming took 5 bases from V and 2 from J; bases not matched to a gene: 1. The germline CDR1 and CDR2 sequences are PRHDT and FYEKMQ (reference sequence). CDR3: CASSPSGRAYEQYF. CDR3 DNA: TGTGCCAGCAGCCCTAGCGGGAGGGCCTACGAGCAGTACTTC.

V gene TRBV10-1 combines with J gene TRBJ2-7; tentatively, D is TRBD2 (5 bases). Trimming removed 7 bases from V and 2 bases from J, with 12 bases in between. This CDR3 has 13 amino acids. CDR1 is WNHNN, CDR2 SYGVQD, per germline (reference sequence). In DNA, the CDR3 is TGCGCCAGCATGCCGGGAACAGCCTACGAGCAGTACTTC. It codes for CASMPGTAYEQYF.

The chain employs TRBV7-8 and TRBJ2-1; 14 positions match TRBD2. This CDR3 spans 14 amino acids. J was trimmed by 9 bases and V by 6 bases; bases with no gene match: 4. CDR1 is SGHVS and CDR2 is FQNEAQ in the germline V gene. The CDR3 region is CASREGLAGVEQFF. In nucleotides, the CDR3 is TGTGCCAGCAGAGAGGGACTAGCGGGAGTTGAGCAGTTCTTC.

This clone was counted a few times. The chain couples TRBV5-6 to TRBJ2-5, with D unresolved. Germline-derived CDR1 and CDR2 are SGHDT and YYEEEE. The CDR3 consists of 14 residues. The V and J ends lost 5 bases and 3 bases respectively, with 14 bases between them. CDR3 amino acids: CASRPRGSEETQYF. Here the CDR3 DNA reads TGTGCCAGCAGGCCCCGCGGATCGGAAGAGACCCAGTACTTC.